The 12 T cell receptor beta chains reported below all come from one sample, sequenced in a study of T cell repertoires in cytomegalovirus infection. MiXCR, run by TCRdb on the reads, gives a single entry per CDR3 protein. The sample consists of 560,000 or so distinct CDR3 sequences, approximately 16% of them appearing once. Sequencing input: CD8+ T cells from PBMCs. The receptors were sampled from a human donor in good health (CMV status not recorded). Some clones in this sample may be carry-over from other donors' samples.

The chain combines TRBV11-1 with TRBJ1-2; 7 positions match TRBD1. Germline CDR1 and CDR2: SGHAT and FQDESV (reference sequence). This CDR3 has 14 amino acids. V shed 3 bases, J shed 4 bases, and the junction held 5 bases outside the gene matches. The CDR3 bases are TGTGCCAGCAGCTTTCCAGGGGGACGCTATGGCTACACCTTC. It specifies CASSFPGGRYGYTF. The full variable domain, its missing parts supplied by reference TRBV11-1 and TRBJ1-2, is EAEVAQSPRYKITEKSQAVAFWCDPISGHATLYWYRQILGQGPELLVQFQDESVVDDSQLPKDRFSAERLKGVDSTLKIQPAELGDSAMYLCASSFPGGRYGYTFGSGTRLTVV.

Details on this clonotype: A much larger clone differs by one base, so this may be a read error. This chain uses TRBV7-6 with TRBJ2-5; possible D gene TRBD2, 6 bases. V was cut by 5 bases and J by 5 bases, with 15 bases left in between. This CDR3 contains 14 residues. CDR1 is SGHVS and CDR2 is FNYEAQ in the germline V gene. CDR3 DNA sequence: TGTGCCAGCAGCGTCGGAGGGTTTGGGGAGACCCAGTACTTC. Residues: CASSVGGFGETQYF.

This clonotype was seen a handful of times. The CDR3 DNA is TGTGCCAGTAGTATAGGGCTAGGGGCGGGAGCGGTCGATGAGCAGTTCTTC. It codes for CASSIGLGAGAVDEQFF. The rearrangement links TRBV19 to TRBJ2-1, with TRBD2 matching 7 bases. Unmatched junction bases numbered 14, after V lost 1 base and J lost 8 bases. The germline CDR1 and CDR2 sequences are LNHDA and SQIVND (reference sequence). The CDR3 covers 17 residues.

The chain is built from TRBV9 and TRBJ1-3, with D unresolved. Per the germline V gene, CDR1 is SGDLS and CDR2 is YYNGEE. This CDR3 contains 15 residues. V gave up 0 bases and J gave up 2 bases, with 9 bases separating them. CDR3 sequence: CASSVVAAAGNTIYF. The CDR3 region has the DNA TGTGCCAGCAGCGTAGTTGCGGCAGCTGGAAACACCATATATTTT. The entire variable domain, with the rest obtained from reference TRBV9 and TRBJ1-3, is as follows: DSGVTQTPKHLITATGQRVTLRCSPRSGDLSVYWYQQSLDQGLQFLIQYYNGEERAKGNILERFSAQQFPDLHSELNLSSLELGDSALYFCASSVVAAAGNTIYFGEGSWLTVV.

This clonotype was seen more than once but under ten times. A clone one base away is much larger, so this may be a read error. V usage is TRBV7-9 and J usage is TRBJ2-1; possibly TRBD2 for D (6 bases). Per the germline V gene, CDR1 is SEHNR and CDR2 is FQNEAQ (reference sequence). Trimming removed 2 bases from V and 1 base from J, with 12 bases in between. This CDR3 comprises 16 residues. CDR3 sequence reads: CASSLTQRASYNEQFF. The CDR3, as DNA: TGTGCCAGCAGCTTAACTCAGCGGGCTTCCTACAATGAGCAGTTCTTC.

This clonotype was seen ten or more times. This chain links TRBV7-8 with TRBJ1-1; D call uncertain. The CDR3 is made up of 15 amino acids. CDR1 and CDR2 (germline): SGHVS, FQNEAQ. The V and J ends lost 1 base and 1 base respectively, with 10 bases between them. CDR3 residues: CASSLGSDWNTEAFF. The CDR3 nucleotides are TGTGCCAGCAGCTTAGGGTCCGACTGGAACACTGAAGCTTTCTTT. The whole variable domain, filled in from reference TRBV7-8 and TRBJ1-1, reads GAGVSQSPRYKVAKRGQDVALRCDPISGHVSLFWYQQALGQGPEFLTYFQNEAQLDKSGLPSDRFFAERPEGSVSTLKIQRTQQEDSAVYLCASSLGSDWNTEAFFGQGTRLTVV.

The genes are TRBV27 and TRBJ1-1; D is perhaps TRBD1 (6 bases). CDR1 is MNHEY and CDR2 is SMNVEV in the germline V gene (reference sequence). V was pared by 2 bases and J by 10 bases, with 14 bases between. CDR3 length: 13 amino acids. This CDR3 reads CASSLGGQGRAFF. In DNA form, the CDR3 reads TGTGCCAGCAGTTTAGGTGGGCAGGGGCGAGCTTTCTTT.

This clonotype has at least ten counts. The CDR3 region is CASSLAHRSRTEAFF. The CDR3 DNA sequence: TGTGCCAGCAGCTTAGCGCACAGGAGTCGAACTGAAGCTTTCTTT. The genes are TRBV7-8 and TRBJ1-1, with D tentatively TRBD1 (5 bases). Germline CDR1 SGHVS, CDR2 FQNEAQ. V gave up 0 bases and J gave up 5 bases, with 13 bases separating them. CDR3 length: 15 amino acids.

The chain joins TRBV9 to TRBJ2-3, with 7 nucleotides matching TRBD1. Germline trimming cut 4 bases from V and 2 bases from J; bases unmatched to any gene: 10. The CDR3 extends over 16 amino acids. Germline loops: CDR1 SGDLS, CDR2 YYNGEE. This CDR3 is CASSSEAGGFTDTQYF. CDR3 DNA: TGTGCCAGCAGCTCAGAGGCAGGGGGTTTCACAGATACGCAGTATTTT. Full variable domain (missing parts from reference TRBV9 and TRBJ2-3): DSGVTQTPKHLITATGQRVTLRCSPRSGDLSVYWYQQSLDQGLQFLIQYYNGEERAKGNILERFSAQQFPDLHSELNLSSLELGDSALYFCASSSEAGGFTDTQYFGPGTRLTVL.

The table lists this clonotype with many counts. The genes are TRBV7-3 and TRBJ2-1, with 8 bases aligning to TRBD1. Germline assignment: CDR1 SGHTA and CDR2 FQGTGA. Unmatched junction bases numbered 5, after V lost 4 bases and J lost 3 bases. The CDR3 sequence is 15 residues long. The CDR3 DNA reads as TGTGCCAGCAGCTCCCCGGGACAGGTCTACAATGAGCAGTTCTTC. Its translation: CASSSPGQVYNEQFF.

The chain links TRBV12-5 to TRBJ2-5; D ambiguous. The germline CDR1 and CDR2 sequences are LGHNT and FRNRAP. The CDR3 is 13 amino acids. With 4 bases removed from V and 5 bases from J, the gap between germline ends came to 11 bases. The CDR3 region has the DNA TGTGCTAGTGGTTCGGTCAATGAGGAGACCCAGTACTTC. Amino acid sequence: CASGSVNEETQYF.

Ten or more counts support this clonotype. One end of the junction does not line up with germline, which may come from a read error. The rearrangement links TRBV7-3 to TRBJ2-1; D is perhaps TRBD2 (5 bases). The V gene's germline CDR1 is SGHTA and CDR2 FQGTGA. This CDR3 is built from 13 residues. In DNA, the CDR3 is TGTGCCAGCAGCCTAACGGTAGGGAGTGAGCAGTTCTTC. Amino acids: CASSLTVGSEQFF.